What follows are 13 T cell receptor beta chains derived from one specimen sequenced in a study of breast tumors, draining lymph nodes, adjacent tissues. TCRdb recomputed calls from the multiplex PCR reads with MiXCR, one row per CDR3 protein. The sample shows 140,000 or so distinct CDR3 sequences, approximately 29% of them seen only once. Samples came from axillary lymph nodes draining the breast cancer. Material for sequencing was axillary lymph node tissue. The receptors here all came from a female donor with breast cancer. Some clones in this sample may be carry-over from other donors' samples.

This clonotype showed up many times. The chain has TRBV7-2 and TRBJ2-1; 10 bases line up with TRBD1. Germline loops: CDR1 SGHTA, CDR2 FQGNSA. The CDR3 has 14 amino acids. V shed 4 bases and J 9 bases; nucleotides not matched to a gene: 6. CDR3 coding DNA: TGTGCCAGCAGCTCAGGGACAGGGGCGATTGAGCAGTTCTTC. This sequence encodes CASSSGTGAIEQFF.

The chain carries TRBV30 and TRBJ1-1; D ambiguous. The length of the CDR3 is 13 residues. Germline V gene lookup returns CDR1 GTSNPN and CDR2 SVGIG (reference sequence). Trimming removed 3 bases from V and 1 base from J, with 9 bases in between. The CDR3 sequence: CAWSSSGNTEAFF. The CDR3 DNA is TGTGCCTGGAGCTCCTCAGGGAACACTGAAGCTTTCTTT.

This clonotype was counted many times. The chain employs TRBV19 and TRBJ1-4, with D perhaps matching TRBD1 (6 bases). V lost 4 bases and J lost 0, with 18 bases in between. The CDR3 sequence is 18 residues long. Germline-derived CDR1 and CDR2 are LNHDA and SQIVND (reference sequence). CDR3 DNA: TGTGCCAGTAGTACCCGAGGACAGTCGTACGCAACTAATGAAAAACTGTTTTTT. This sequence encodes CASSTRGQSYATNEKLFF.

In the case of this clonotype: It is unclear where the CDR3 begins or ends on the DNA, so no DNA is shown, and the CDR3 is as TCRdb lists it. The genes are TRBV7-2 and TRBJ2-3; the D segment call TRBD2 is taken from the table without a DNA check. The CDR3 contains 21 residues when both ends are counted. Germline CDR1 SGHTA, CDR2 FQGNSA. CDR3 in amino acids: CASSFYICSARLAGVTDTQYF.

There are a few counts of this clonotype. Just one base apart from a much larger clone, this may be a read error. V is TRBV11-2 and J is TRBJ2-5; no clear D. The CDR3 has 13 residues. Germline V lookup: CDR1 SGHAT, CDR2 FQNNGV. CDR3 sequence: CASSLNSQATQYF. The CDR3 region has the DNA TGTGCCAGCAGCTTGAACAGCCAAGCGACCCAGTACTTC. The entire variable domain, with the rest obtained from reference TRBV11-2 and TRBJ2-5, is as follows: EAGVAQSPRYKIIEKRQSVAFWCNPISGHATLYWYQQILGQGPKLLIQFQNNGVVDDSQLPKDRFSAERLKGVDSTLKIQPAKLEDSAVYLCASSLNSQATQYFGPGTRLLVL.

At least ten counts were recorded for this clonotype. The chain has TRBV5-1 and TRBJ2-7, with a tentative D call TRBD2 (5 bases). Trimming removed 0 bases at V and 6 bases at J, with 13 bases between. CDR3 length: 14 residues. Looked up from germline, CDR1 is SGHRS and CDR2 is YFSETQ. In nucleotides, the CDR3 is TGCGCCAGCAGCTTGGCCGGGTCGGCGGGCGAGCAGTACTTC. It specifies CASSLAGSAGEQYF.

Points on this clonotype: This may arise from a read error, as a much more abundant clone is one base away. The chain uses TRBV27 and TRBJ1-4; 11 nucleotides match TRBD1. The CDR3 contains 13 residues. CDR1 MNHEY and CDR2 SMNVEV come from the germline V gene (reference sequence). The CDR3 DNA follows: TGTGCCAGCAGGGGACAGGGGGGTGAAAAACTGCTTTTT. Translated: CASRGQGGEKLLF.

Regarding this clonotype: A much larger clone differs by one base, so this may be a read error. The CDR3 DNA follows: TGTGCCAGCAGCTTGCAGGGGGCACTATTTTCCGAGCAGTACTTC. Translating gives CASSLQGALFSEQYF. The J gene is TRBJ2-7, the V gene TRBV5-6; 8 bases are a match to TRBD1. Germline V gene data show CDR1 as SGHDT and CDR2 as YYEEEE. This CDR3 spans 15 amino acids. After removal of 1 base from V and 6 bases from J, the junction contained 9 bases not matched to a gene.

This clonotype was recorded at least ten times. CDR3: CAISRGGVQETQYF. In nucleotides, the CDR3 is TGTGCCATCAGTCGCGGGGGGGTACAAGAGACCCAGTACTTC. V gene TRBV10-3 combines with J gene TRBJ2-5; 9 bases map to TRBD2. This CDR3 is 14 amino acids long. CDR1 and CDR2 (germline): ENHRY, SYGVKD. Unmatched junction bases numbered 3, after V lost 5 bases and J lost 2 bases.

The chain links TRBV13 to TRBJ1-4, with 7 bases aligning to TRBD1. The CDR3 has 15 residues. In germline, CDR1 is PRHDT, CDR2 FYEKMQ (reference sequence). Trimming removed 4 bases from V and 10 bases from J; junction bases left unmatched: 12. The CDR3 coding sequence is TGTGCCAGCAGCTCTTCGACAGGGCCTGATGGAAAACTGTTTTTT. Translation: CASSSSTGPDGKLFF.

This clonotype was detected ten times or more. As DNA, the CDR3 is TGTGCCAGCAGTTTCTGGTCCCCTGGGGGCAATGAGCAGTTCTTC. This sequence encodes CASSFWSPGGNEQFF. The V and J genes are TRBV12-3 or TRBV12-4 and TRBJ2-1; perhaps D is TRBD1 or TRBD2 (5 bases each). V lost 3 bases and J 6 bases, leaving 15 bases between the germline ends. The CDR3 is 15 residues long.

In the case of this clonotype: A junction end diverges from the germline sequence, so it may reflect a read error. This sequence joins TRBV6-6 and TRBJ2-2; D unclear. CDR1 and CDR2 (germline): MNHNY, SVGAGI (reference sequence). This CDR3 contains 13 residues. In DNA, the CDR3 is TGTGCCAGCAGTCACTCTTGTGTCGGGGAGCTGTTTTTT. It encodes CASSHSCVGELFF.

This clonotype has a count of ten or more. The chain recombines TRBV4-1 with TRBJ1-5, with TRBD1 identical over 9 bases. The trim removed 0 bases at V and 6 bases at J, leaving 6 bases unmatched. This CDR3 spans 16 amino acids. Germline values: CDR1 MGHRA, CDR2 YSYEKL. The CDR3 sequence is CASSQDLGTGSQPQHF. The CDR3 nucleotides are TGCGCCAGCAGCCAAGATCTTGGGACAGGGAGTCAGCCCCAGCATTTT.